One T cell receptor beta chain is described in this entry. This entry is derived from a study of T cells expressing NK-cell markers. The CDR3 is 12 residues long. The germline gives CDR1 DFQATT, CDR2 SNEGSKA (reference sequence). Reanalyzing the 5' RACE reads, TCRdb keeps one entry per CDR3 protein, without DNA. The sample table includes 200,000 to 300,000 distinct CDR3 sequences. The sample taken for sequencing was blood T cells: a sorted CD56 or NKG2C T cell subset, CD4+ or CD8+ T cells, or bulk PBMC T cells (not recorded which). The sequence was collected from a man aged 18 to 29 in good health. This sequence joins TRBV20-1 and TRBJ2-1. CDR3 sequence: CSARPQNNEQFF.